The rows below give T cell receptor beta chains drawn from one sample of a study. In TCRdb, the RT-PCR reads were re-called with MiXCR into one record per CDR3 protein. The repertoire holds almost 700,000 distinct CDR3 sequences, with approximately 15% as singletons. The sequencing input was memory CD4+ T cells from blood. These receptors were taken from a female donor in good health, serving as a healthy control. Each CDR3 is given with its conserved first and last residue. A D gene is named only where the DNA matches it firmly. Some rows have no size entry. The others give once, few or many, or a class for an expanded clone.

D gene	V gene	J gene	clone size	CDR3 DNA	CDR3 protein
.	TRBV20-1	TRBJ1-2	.	TGCAGTGCTAGAGTACAGGCTTTTACGGACTATGGCTACACCTTC	CSARVQAFTDYGYTF
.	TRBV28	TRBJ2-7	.	TGTGCCAGCAGTTCAGGGATCTACGAGCAGTACTTC	CASSSGIYEQYF
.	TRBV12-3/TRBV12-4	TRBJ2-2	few	TGTGCCAGCAGAGCCCAGGGAGGGAACACCGGGGAGCTGTTTTTT	CASRAQGGNTGELFF
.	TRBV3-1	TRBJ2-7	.	TGTGCCAGCAGCCCCGTACAGGGTGTCCACGAGCAGTACTTC	CASSPVQGVHEQYF
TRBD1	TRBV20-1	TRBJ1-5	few	TGCAGTGCTAGCGTCCCCGGGACAGGGGGAAGAAGTCAGCCCCAGCATTTT	CSASVPGTGGRSQPQHF
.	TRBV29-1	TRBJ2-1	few	TGCAGCGTTGAAGGGTACGAGGGGGTTAATGAGCAGTTCTTC	CSVEGYEGVNEQFF
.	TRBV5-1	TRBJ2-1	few	TGCGCCAGCAGCTACTTACCGGGACTCCTCTTTGAGCAGTTCTTC	CASSYLPGLLFEQFF
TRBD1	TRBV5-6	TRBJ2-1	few	TGTGCCAGCAGCATGCACAGGGGGCTCGAGCAGTTCTTC	CASSMHRGLEQFF
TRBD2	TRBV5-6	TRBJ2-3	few	TGTGCCAGCAGCTATTCCCTACTAGCGACGACAGATACGCAGTATTTT	CASSYSLLATTDTQYF
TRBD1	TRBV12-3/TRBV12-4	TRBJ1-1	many	TGTGCCAGCAGTCCTGGACAGGGGGCGTACACTGAAGCTTTCTTT	CASSPGQGAYTEAFF
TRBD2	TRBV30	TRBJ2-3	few	TGTGGGCAGGGACTAGCGGGAGGAGATACGCAGTATTTT	CGQGLAGGDTQYF
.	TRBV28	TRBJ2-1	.	TGTGCCAGCAGTTTAATCAGCCATGAGCAGTTCTTC	CASSLISHEQFF
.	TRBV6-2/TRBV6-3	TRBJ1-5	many	TGTGCCAGCAATGATAGCAATCAGCCCCAGCATTTT	CASNDSNQPQHF
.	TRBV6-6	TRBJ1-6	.	TGTGCCAGCAGACGGCGTACAGGGCCAGATTCACCCCTCCACTTT	CASRRRTGPDSPLHF
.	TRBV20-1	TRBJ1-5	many	TGCAGTGCTAGCCAGGGGCTTCATCAGCCCCAGCATTTT	CSASQGLHQPQHF
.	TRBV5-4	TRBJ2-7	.	TGTGCCAGCAGCTTTTTACAGAACCCCTACGAGCAGTACTTC	CASSFLQNPYEQYF
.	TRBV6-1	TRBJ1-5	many	TGTGCCAGCACGATGGGCAATCAGCCCCAGCATTTT	CASTMGNQPQHF
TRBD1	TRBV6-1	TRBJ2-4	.	TGTGCCAGCAGTGAAGGGGGGGACAGGGTTGACATTCAGTACTTC	CASSEGGDRVDIQYF
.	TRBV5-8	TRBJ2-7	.	TGTGCCAGCAGCCACGGGACGGGGAGCTCCTACAAGCAGTACTTC	CASSHGTGSSYKQYF
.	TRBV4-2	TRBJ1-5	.	TGTGCCAGCAGCCAAGATTGGGGGAAGAGCAATCAGCCCCAGCATTTT	CASSQDWGKSNQPQHF
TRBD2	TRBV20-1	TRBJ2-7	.	TGCAGTGTGACTAGCGGGAGGAAGGGCGACGAGCAGTACTTC	CSVTSGRKGDEQYF
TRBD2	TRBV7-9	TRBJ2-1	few	TGTTCCAGCAGCTTAGCCGGGACTAGGGCCCACAATGAGCAGTTCTTC	CSSSLAGTRAHNEQFF
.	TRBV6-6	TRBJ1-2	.	TGTGCCAGCAGATACCAGCTAAATGAGGCCTATGGCTACACCTTC	CASRYQLNEAYGYTF
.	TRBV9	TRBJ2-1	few	TGTGCCAGCAGCCCCTCGCACAACGCGGACTACAATGAGCAGTTCTTC	CASSPSHNADYNEQFF
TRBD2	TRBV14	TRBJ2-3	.	TGTGCCAGCAGCCTCGGGACTAGCGGGAGTTTATCAGATACGCAGTATTTT	CASSLGTSGSLSDTQYF
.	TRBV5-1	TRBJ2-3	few	TGCGCCAGCAGCCGGGACATTCAAACAGATACGCAGTATTTT	CASSRDIQTDTQYF
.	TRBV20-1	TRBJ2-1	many	TGCAGTGCTAATCTTGACGCTAGTGATAGTGAGCAGTTCTTC	CSANLDASDSEQFF
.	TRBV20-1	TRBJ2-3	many	TGCAGTGCTAACAGCGGCGGCACAGATACGCAGTATTTT	CSANSGGTDTQYF
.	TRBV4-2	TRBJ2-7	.	TGTGCCAGCAGCCAAGATCTAACACAGAGGACCTACGAGCAGTACTTC	CASSQDLTQRTYEQYF
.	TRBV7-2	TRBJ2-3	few	TGTGCCAGCAGCCACCGGGACCTAGGCGCAGATACGCAGTATTTT	CASSHRDLGADTQYF
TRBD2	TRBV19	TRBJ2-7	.	TGTGCCAGTAGTGTCACCGGGGGGGCAGGCGAGCAGTACTTC	CASSVTGGAGEQYF
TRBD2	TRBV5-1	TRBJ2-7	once	TGCGCCAGCAGCTTGGTAACAGGTCTAGCGGGAGGCGAGCAGTACTTC	CASSLVTGLAGGEQYF
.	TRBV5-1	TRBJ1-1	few	TGCGCCAGCAGCTTGGCCGCTGCCTCGGGCACTGAAGCTTTCTTT	CASSLAAASGTEAFF
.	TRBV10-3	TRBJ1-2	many	TGTGCCATCTCGCGGGGACTGGAAGAAGGCTACACCTTC	CAISRGLEEGYTF